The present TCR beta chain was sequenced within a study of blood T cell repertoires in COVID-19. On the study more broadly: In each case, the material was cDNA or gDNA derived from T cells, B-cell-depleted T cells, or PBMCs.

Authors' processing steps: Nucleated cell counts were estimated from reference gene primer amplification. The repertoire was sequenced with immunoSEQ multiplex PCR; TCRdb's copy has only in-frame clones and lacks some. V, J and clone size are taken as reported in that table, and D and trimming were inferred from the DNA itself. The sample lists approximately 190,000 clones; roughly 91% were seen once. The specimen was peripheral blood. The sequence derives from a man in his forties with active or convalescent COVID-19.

CDR3 loop: CASNNRGTDTQYF. As DNA, the CDR3 is TGTGCCAGCAATAATCGAGGGACAGATACGCAGTATTTT. V gene TRBV25-1 combines with J gene TRBJ2-3; D may be TRBD2 (5 bases). Germline V gives CDR1 MGHDK, CDR2 SYGVNS. Trimming removed 7 bases at V and 3 bases at J, with 11 bases between. This CDR3 comprises 13 residues.